This T cell receptor beta chain was captured in a study of CD8 T cells in Susac syndrome. With random hexamers, 0.5 to 1 ug RNA was reverse transcribed. TCRdb ran MiXCR on the immunoSEQ multiplex PCR reads and lists one entry per CDR3 protein. The sample records roughly 330,000 distinct CDR3 sequences, about 90% being singletons. V shed 2 bases and J shed 4 bases, with 9 bases lying between them. This CDR3 is built from 12 residues. Germline loops: CDR1 GTSNPN, CDR2 SVGIG (reference sequence). The source is a human donor with multiple sclerosis. This rearrangement joins TRBV30 to TRBJ2-7; no definite D call. Sequences were obtained from CD4+ T cells from PBMCs. The CDR3 DNA follows: TGTGCCTGGAGTCCGACAAGGTACGAGCAGTACTTC. This gives the protein CAWSPTRYEQYF.